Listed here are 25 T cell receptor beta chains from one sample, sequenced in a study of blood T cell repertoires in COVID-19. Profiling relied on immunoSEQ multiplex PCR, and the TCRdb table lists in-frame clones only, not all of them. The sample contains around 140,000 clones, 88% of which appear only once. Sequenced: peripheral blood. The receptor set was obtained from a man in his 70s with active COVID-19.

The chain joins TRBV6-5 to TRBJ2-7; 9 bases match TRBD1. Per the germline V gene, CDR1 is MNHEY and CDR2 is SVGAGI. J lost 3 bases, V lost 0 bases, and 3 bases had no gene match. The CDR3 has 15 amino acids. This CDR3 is CASSYSGQGRYEQYF. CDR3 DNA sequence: TGTGCCAGCAGTTACTCGGGACAGGGTCGCTACGAGCAGTACTTC.

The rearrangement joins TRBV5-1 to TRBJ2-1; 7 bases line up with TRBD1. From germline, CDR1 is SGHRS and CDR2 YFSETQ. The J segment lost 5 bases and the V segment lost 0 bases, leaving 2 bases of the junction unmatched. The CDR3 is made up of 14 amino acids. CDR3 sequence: CASSLGQGNNEQFF. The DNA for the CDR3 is TGCGCCAGCAGCTTGGGACAGGGCAACAATGAGCAGTTCTTC.

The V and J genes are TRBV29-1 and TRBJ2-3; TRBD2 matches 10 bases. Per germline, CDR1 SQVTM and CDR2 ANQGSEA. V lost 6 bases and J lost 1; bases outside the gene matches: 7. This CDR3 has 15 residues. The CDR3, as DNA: TGCAGCGTGGCACTACTAGCGGGGCGCACAGATACGCAGTATTTT. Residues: CSVALLAGRTDTQYF.

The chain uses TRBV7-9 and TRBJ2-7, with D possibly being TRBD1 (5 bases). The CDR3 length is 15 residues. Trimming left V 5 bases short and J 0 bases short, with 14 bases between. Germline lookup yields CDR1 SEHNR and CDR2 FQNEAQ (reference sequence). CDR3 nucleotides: TGTGCCAGCAGCGACGGACAAACCGCCTCCTACGAGCAGTACTTC. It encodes CASSDGQTASYEQYF.

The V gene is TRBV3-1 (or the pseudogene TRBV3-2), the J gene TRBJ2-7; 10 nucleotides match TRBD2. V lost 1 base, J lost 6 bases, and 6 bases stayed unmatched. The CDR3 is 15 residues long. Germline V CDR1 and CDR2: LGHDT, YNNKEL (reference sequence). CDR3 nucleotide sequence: TGTGCCAGCAGCCAAGGGGGGCTAGCGGGGGCCGAGCAGTACTTC. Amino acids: CASSQGGLAGAEQYF.

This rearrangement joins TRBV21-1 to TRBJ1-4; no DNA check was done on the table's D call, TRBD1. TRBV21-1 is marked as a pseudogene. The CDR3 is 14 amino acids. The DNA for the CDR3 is TGTGCCAGCCCCAGACAGCGTCCTAATGAAAAACTGTTTTTT. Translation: CASPRQRPNEKLFF.

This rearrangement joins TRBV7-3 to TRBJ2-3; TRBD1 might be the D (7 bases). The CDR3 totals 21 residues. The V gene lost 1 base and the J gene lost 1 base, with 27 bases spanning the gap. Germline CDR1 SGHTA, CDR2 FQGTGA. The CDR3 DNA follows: TGTGCCAGCAGCTTAAGAGGCTGGGGCATAGGAGGGGGCGCGCGCACAGATACGCAGTATTTT. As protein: CASSLRGWGIGGGARTDTQYF.

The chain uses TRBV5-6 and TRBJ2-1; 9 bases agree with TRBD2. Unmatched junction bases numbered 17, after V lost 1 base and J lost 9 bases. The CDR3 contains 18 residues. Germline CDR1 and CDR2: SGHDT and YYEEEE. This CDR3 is CASSLRLAGKTSIAEQFF. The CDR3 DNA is TGTGCCAGCAGCTTGCGGCTAGCGGGAAAGACGAGTATCGCTGAGCAGTTCTTC.

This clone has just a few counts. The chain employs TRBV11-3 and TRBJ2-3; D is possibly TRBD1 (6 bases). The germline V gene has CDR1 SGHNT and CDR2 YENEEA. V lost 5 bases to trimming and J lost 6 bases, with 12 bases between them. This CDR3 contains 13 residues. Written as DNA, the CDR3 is TGTGCCAGCAGCATCACAGGGACGGATACGCAGTATTTT. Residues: CASSITGTDTQYF.

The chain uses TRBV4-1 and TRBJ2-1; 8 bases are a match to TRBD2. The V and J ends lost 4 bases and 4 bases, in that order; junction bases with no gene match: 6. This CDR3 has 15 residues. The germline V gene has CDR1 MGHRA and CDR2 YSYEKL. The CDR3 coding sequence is TGCGCCAGCAGCCCAGCGGGAGTATCGTACAATGAGCAGTTCTTC. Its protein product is CASSPAGVSYNEQFF.

CDR3 sequence: CASSLVAGGKAGELFF. The DNA of the CDR3 is TGTGCCAGCAGTTTAGTGGCAGGGGGAAAGGCCGGGGAGCTGTTTTTT. The V gene is TRBV27, the J gene TRBJ2-2; TRBD1 agrees at 7 bases. There are 16 residues in the CDR3. The germline V gene has CDR1 MNHEY and CDR2 SMNVEV (reference sequence). Trimming cost V 2 bases and J 6 bases; bases outside gene matches: 9.

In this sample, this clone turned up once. The CDR3 is CASSQVGDFEQYF. CDR3 nucleotide sequence: TGTGCCAGCAGCCAAGTAGGGGACTTCGAGCAGTACTTC. V gene TRBV4-2 combines with J gene TRBJ2-7; D might be TRBD2 (6 bases). CDR3 length equals 13 residues. Germline V gene data show CDR1 as LGHNA and CDR2 as YNFKEQ. The V and J ends lost 1 base and 6 bases respectively, with 10 bases between them.

Written as DNA, the CDR3 is TGTGCCAGCAGCTTGGCCTCAGGACTAGCGGTGATCCCCGGCGAGCAGTACTTC. Its protein is CASSLASGLAVIPGEQYF. The rearrangement links TRBV5-4 to TRBJ2-7; TRBD2 aligns across 10 bases. The J segment lost 6 bases and the V segment lost 0 bases, leaving 15 bases of the junction unmatched. This CDR3 contains 18 residues. Germline values: CDR1 SGHNT, CDR2 YYREEE (reference sequence).

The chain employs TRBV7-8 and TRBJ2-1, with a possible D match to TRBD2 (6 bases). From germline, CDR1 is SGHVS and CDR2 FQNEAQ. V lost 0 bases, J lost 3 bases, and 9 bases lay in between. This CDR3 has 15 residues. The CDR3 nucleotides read TGTGCCAGCAGCTTAGCGGGAGGCCACTACAATGAGCAGTTCTTC. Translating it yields CASSLAGGHYNEQFF.

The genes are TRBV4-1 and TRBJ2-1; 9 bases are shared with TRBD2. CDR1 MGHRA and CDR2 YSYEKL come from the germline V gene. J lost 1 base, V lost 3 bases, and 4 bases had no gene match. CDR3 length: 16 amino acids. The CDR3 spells CASSQDSGRSYNEQFF. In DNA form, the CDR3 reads TGCGCCAGCAGCCAGGATAGCGGGAGATCCTACAATGAGCAGTTCTTC.

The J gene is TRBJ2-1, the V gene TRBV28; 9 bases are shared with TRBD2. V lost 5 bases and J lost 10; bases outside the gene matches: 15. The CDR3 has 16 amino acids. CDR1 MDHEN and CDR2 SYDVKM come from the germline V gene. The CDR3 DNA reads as TGTGCCAGCAGTCCGAGATTAGGTAGCGGGAGTCAGGAGCAGTTCTTC. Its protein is CASSPRLGSGSQEQFF.

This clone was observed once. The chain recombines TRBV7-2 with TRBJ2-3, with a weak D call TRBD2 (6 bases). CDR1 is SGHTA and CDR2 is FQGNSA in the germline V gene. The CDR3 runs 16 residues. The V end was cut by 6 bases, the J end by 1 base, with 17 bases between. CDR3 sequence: CASRSARDSRTDTQYF. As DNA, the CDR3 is TGTGCCAGCAGGAGCGCCCGGGACTCCCGCACAGATACGCAGTATTTT.

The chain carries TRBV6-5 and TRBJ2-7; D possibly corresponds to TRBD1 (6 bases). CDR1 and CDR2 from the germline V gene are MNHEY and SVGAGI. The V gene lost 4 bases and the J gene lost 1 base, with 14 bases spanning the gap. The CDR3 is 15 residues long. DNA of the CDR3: TGTGCCAGCAGTTGGGGGACACCTCTTTCCTACGAGCAGTACTTC. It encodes CASSWGTPLSYEQYF.

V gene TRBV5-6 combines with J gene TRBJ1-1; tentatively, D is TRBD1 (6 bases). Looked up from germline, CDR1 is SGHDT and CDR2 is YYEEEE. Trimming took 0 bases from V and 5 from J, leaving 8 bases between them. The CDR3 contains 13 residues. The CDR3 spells CASSLVQGTEAFF. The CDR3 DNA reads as TGTGCCAGCAGCTTGGTACAGGGAACTGAAGCTTTCTTT.

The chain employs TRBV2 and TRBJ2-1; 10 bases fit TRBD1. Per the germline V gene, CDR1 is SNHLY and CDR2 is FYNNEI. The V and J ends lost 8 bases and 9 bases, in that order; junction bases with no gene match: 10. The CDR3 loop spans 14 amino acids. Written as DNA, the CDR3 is TGTGCCAGCGCCGGGACAGGGGTTATGGGTGAGCAGTTCTTC. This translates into CASAGTGVMGEQFF.

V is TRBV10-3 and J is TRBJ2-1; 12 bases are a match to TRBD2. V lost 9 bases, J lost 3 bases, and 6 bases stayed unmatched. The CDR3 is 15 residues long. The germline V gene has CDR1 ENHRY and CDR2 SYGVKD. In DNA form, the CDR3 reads TGTGCCATAGGGACTAGCGGGTTCAGCTACAATGAGCAGTTCTTC. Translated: CAIGTSGFSYNEQFF.

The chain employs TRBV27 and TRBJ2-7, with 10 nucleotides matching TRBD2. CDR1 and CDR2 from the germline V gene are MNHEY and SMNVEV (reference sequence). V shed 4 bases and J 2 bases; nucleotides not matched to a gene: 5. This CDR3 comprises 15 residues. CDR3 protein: CASSSLSGRAYEQYF. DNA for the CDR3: TGTGCCAGCAGTTCCCTAAGCGGGAGGGCCTACGAGCAGTACTTC.

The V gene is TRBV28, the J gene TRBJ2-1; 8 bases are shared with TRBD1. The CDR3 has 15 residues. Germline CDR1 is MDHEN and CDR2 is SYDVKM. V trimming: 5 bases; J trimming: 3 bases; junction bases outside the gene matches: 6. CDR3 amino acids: CASSRTGTLYNEQFF. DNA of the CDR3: TGTGCCAGCAGTCGGACAGGGACCCTCTACAATGAGCAGTTCTTC.

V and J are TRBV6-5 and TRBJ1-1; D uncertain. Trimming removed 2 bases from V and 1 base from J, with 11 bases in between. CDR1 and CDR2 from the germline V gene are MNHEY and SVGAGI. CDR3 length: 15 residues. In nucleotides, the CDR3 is TGTGCCAGCAGTTACGGTGGCAGTTCGAACACTGAAGCTTTCTTT. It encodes CASSYGGSSNTEAFF.

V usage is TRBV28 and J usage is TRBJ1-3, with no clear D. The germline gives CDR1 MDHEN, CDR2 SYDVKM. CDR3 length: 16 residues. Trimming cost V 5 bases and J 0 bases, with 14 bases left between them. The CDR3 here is CASSLQLPGSGNTIYF. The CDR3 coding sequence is TGTGCCAGCAGTCTCCAACTCCCCGGCTCTGGAAACACCATATATTTT. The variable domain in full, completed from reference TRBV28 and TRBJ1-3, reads DVKVTQSSRYLVKRTGEKVFLECVQDMDHENMFWYRQDPGLGLRLIYFSYDVKMKEKGDIPEGYSVSREKKERFSLILESASTNQTSMYLCASSLQLPGSGNTIYFGEGSWLTVV.